This T cell receptor (beta chain) was observed in a study of T cell repertoires in ileal Crohn's disease (dated 2019 in TCRdb). Notes on the research overall: At the time of surgery, 35% to 40% of patients were active smokers, and the median duration of disease was 6.5 to 8 years. Every patient underwent surgery because of a complication, which was stricturing disease in around 60% of cases and penetrating disease in roughly 39%. TCR repertoire analysis was done in fewer than 65 Crohn's disease patients from a prospective multicentre cohort. The study sequenced approximately 180 mucosal samples from around 52 patients, taken at several locations on the surgical specimen and at postoperative endoscopy. The study was conducted in parallel with a multicentre cohort built to find predictors of early endoscopic recurrence after ileocolonic resection. Postoperative therapy was given to about half of the patients, with thiopurines administered to ten to eleven patients and anti-TNF agents administered to 15 to 20 patients. Around 0.45 micrograms of biopsy DNA per sample were submitted for commercial TCRB immunosequencing. Endoscopic postoperative recurrence was defined by a Rutgeerts score above i0. M0 samples consisted of biopsies taken from the inflamed part of the ileum in the surgical resection specimen.

This clone was recorded once. The antigen it binds to is not known. No much larger clone exists at a distance of one base, and base qualities are not known. Overall study results and their limits: Higher high-frequency clone percentages at surgery were associated with endoscopic recurrence; all patients with clonality above 26.8% (18/57) had recurrence. Sorted CD8 T cells carried more high-frequency clones than CD4 T cells, suggesting mucosal expansions were mainly CD8. A significantly higher proportion of clonal expansions was observed in active smokers at surgery than in non-smokers (roughly 24% vs 19%, p=0.02). Only a subgroup of patients, of unstated size, had mucosal CD4 and CD8 T cells sorted and sequenced.

V trim: 2 bases; J trim: 1 base; unmatched bases: 4. The CDR3, cysteine through phenylalanine, is 15 amino acids long. The CDR3 DNA has 45 bases and is translated from base 1. For CDR1 and CDR2, the germline V gene (reference sequence) lists SSHAT and FNYEAQ. Interpreted using the paper, the time point label stands for: inflamed ileum from the surgical specimen. To be eligible, patients had to be adults with ileal or ileocolonic Crohn's disease and an indication for ileocolonic resection. Whole ileal mucosal biopsies were stored frozen at -80°C before DNA extraction. Genomic DNA was isolated from frozen whole biopsies using a TRizol-based method, and the DNA was quantified with a NanoDrop 2000 spectrophotometer. Receptor libraries were prepared by the immunoSEQ multiplex PCR assay. A two-step, amplification bias-controlled multiplex PCR was used by Adaptive Biotechnology to amplify CDR3 regions from genomic DNA. Primers covering every V and J gene segment were used in the first PCR, while barcodes and Illumina adapters were added in the second PCR. An Illumina instrument was used to sequence the CDR3 libraries. The original methods were these. The analysis drew on both the pipelines supplied by the vendor and custom analysis of the raw data in R/Bioconductor running R version 3.3.0. Clonality, which ranges from 0 to 1, was calculated as the inverse of the normalised Shannon entropy across all productive clones. High-frequency clones were defined as the share of the repertoire occupied by the top 100 clones, with only clones passing a 95% confidence test being retained. The Simpson index measured repertoire diversity, and the Morisita-Horn index measured overlap between samples. TCRdb obtained this table from immuneACCESS and retained in-frame rearrangements with V and J assigned. These tables miss some clones; where compared with another copy, unresolved V genes account for less than half of the shortfall, and the remainder is unexplained. The D gene and trimming were derived from the DNA, and the V and J assignments and clone size from that table. Counted in this sample were about 8,000 clones; around 85% of them appeared once. The top ten clonotypes cover 8% to 13% of the sample.

Here the chain combines TRBV7-7 and TRBJ1-1, with 7 middle bases fitting TRBD1. The receptor comes from an adult with Crohn's disease. The sample taken for sequencing was ileal tissue. This receptor has the CDR3 CASSLRGQPNTEAFF. At the DNA level, the sequence is TGTGCCAGCAGCTTACGGGGACAGCCGAACACTGAAGCTTTCTTT.